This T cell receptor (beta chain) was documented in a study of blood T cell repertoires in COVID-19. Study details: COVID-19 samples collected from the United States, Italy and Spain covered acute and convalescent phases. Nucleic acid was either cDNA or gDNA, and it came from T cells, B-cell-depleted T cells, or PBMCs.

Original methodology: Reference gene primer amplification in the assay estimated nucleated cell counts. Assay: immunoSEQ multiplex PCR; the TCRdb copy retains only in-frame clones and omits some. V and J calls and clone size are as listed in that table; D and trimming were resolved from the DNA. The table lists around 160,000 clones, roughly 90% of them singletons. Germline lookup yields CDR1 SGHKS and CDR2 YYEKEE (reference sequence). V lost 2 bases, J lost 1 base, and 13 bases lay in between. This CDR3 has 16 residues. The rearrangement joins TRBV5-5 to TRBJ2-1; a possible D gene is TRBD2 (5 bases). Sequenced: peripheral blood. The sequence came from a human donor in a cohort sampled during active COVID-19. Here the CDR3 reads CASSFEGSVSYNEQFF. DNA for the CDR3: TGTGCCAGCAGCTTTGAGGGCTCAGTATCCTACAATGAGCAGTTCTTC.